The rows below give T cell receptor beta chains drawn from one sample of a study of blood T cell repertoires in COVID-19. Method: immunoSEQ multiplex PCR; TCRdb's copy keeps in-frame clones and lacks some. The table has over 250,000 clones, approximately 89% seen once. The specimen was peripheral blood. These receptors all come from a woman aged 45-60 years with acute or convalescent COVID-19. Each CDR3 is given with its conserved first and last residue. The order of the fields is J gene, V gene, clone size, D gene, CDR3 DNA, CDR3 protein. D genes are given only for firm matches. Rows may omit the clone size; those that give it use once, few, many or a size class.

>TRBJ1-2|TRBV19|-|-
TGTGCCACCTCACCTCGGGCGGGCTATGGCTACACCTTC
CATSPRAGYGYTF
>TRBJ2-3|TRBV14|many|TRBD1
TGTGCCAGCAGCTTGACAGGGCCCGGCACAGATACGCAGTATTTT
CASSLTGPGTDTQYF
>TRBJ1-5|TRBV5-1|-|-
TGCGCCAGCAGCCCCAACGGCGGGTACGGCAATCAGCCCCAGCATTTT
CASSPNGGYGNQPQHF
>TRBJ2-7|TRBV19|-|-
TGTGCCAGTAGTATACTCGGCAGATTCGGGTTGCGCGAGCAGTACTTC
CASSILGRFGLREQYF
>TRBJ2-7|TRBV2|-|TRBD2
TGTGCCAGCAGTGACCCGGCTAGCGGGAGATACGAGCAGTACTTC
CASSDPASGRYEQYF
>TRBJ1-1|TRBV11-2|-|-
TGTGCCAGCAGCTTAGCGTACGGTTTGAACACTGAAGCTTTCTTT
CASSLAYGLNTEAFF
>TRBJ1-2|TRBV24-1|-|TRBD1
TGTGCCATATCGGACAGGGGGTATGGCTACACCTTC
CAISDRGYGYTF
>TRBJ1-6|TRBV4-1|-|-
TGCGCCAGCAGCCAAGCGACGGGGGAAAATTCACCCCTCCACTTT
CASSQATGENSPLHF
>TRBJ1-1|TRBV19|-|-
TGTGCCAGTAGTTTTCAGGTGAACACTGAAGCTTTCTTT
CASSFQVNTEAFF
>TRBJ1-3|TRBV7-2|-|-
TGTGCCAGCAGCTTAGCGATACAAGGGGCTGGAAACACCATATATTTT
CASSLAIQGAGNTIYF
>TRBJ1-6|TRBV28|-|-
TGTGCCAGCAAAAGGCACAGGGTCGATTCACCCCTCCACTTT
CASKRHRVDSPLHF
>TRBJ1-4|TRBV5-1|-|TRBD1
TGCGCCAGCAGCTTGGGTGACAGGGTGCATGAAAAACTGTTTTTT
CASSLGDRVHEKLFF
>TRBJ1-1|TRBV18|-|-
TGTGCCAGCTCATCCCAGAACACTGAAGCTTTCTTT
CASSSQNTEAFF
>TRBJ2-7|TRBV9|-|TRBD2
TGTGCCAGCAGCCGAAAGACTAGCGGGTTTTACGAGCAGTACTTC
CASSRKTSGFYEQYF
>TRBJ1-4|TRBV10-3|-|-
TGTGCCATCAGCGGGGGTGATGAAAAACTGTTTTTT
CAISGGDEKLFF
>TRBJ2-6|TRBV30|-|-
TGTGCCTGGAGTGCCCGACAGGCCTCTGGGGCCAACGTCCTGACTTTC
CAWSARQASGANVLTF
>TRBJ2-7|TRBV9|-|TRBD1
TGTGCCAGCAGCCGGGACAGAGACTACGAGCAGTACTTC
CASSRDRDYEQYF
>TRBJ1-6|TRBV7-9|-|TRBD1
TGTGCCAGCAGCGCAACCGGGACAGGGGGCCGTTCACCCCTCCACTTT
CASSATGTGGRSPLHF
>TRBJ1-1|TRBV28|-|TRBD1
TGTGCCAGCAGAAAACAGGGGGGGAACACTGAAGCTTTCTTT
CASRKQGGNTEAFF
>TRBJ1-2|TRBV9|-|-
TGTGCCAGCAGCGCTTCTAAGGTGGAGGACTATGGCTACACCTTC
CASSASKVEDYGYTF
>TRBJ2-1|TRBV6-2/TRBV6-3|once|-
TGTGCCAGCAGTTACATGGGGAGTGAGCAGTTCTTC
CASSYMGSEQFF
>TRBJ1-5|TRBV6-2/TRBV6-3|-|TRBD1
TGTGCCAGCACCCCGGGGGACAGGGTCAATCAGCCCCAGCATTTT
CASTPGDRVNQPQHF
>TRBJ1-3|TRBV3-1/TRBV3-2|-|TRBD1
TGTGCCAGCAGTCGACAGGGGGCTGGAAACACCATATATTTT
CASSRQGAGNTIYF
>TRBJ2-1|TRBV6-5|-|TRBD2
TGTGCCAGCAAGACTAGCGGGAGGGGTGAGCAGTTCTTC
CASKTSGRGEQFF
>TRBJ2-7|TRBV2|few|TRBD1
TGTGCCAGCAGCTGGACAGGGGGCCTTTACGAGCAGTACTTC
CASSWTGGLYEQYF
>TRBJ2-1|TRBV11-2|-|TRBD2
TGTGCCAGCAGGCTCCTGGGACTAGCGGTGAATGAGCAGTTCTTC
CASRLLGLAVNEQFF
>TRBJ2-5|TRBV5-6|-|TRBD2
TGTGCCAGCAGCTCGGCTGGGACTAGCGGCCAAGAGACCCAGTACTTC
CASSSAGTSGQETQYF
>TRBJ2-7|TRBV28|-|TRBD1
TGTGCCAGCAGTTTATATGGGACAGGGGCGTCCTACGAGCAGTACTTC
CASSLYGTGASYEQYF
>TRBJ2-2|TRBV9|once|TRBD2
TGTGCCAGCAGCGTAGATGGGACTAGAACCGGGGAGCTGTTTTTT
CASSVDGTRTGELFF
>TRBJ2-3|TRBV7-3|-|TRBD2
TGTGCCAGCAGCGTCCTAGCGGGAGAGTCAGATACGCAGTATTTT
CASSVLAGESDTQYF
>TRBJ1-4|TRBV28|-|-
TGTGCCAGCAGTCTACAGGGAAGAGGGGAAAAACTGTTTTTT
CASSLQGRGEKLFF
>TRBJ2-1|TRBV4-2|few|TRBD2
TGTGCCAGCAGCCAAGCCGCGCTAGCGGGAGACAATGAGCAGTTCTTC
CASSQAALAGDNEQFF
>TRBJ1-2|TRBV7-2|-|-
TGTGCCAGCAGCTTAAACAGGGTTTATGGCTACACCTTC
CASSLNRVYGYTF
>TRBJ1-2|TRBV5-1|few|-
TGCGCCAGCAGCTCTGGACTTGACCGCCTGGGAAACTATGGCTACACCTTC
CASSSGLDRLGNYGYTF
>TRBJ1-5|TRBV18|-|-
TGTGCCAGCTCACCACCGGAAAGGGGTAATCAGCCCCAGCATTTT
CASSPPERGNQPQHF
>TRBJ2-7|TRBV7-3|-|TRBD1
TGTGCCAGCAGCCTAGGACAGGGCAACGAGCAGTACTTC
CASSLGQGNEQYF
>TRBJ2-7|TRBV5-1|once|-
TGCGCCAGCAGCCCACAGGGTCTGGCGAACGAGCAGTACTTC
CASSPQGLANEQYF
>TRBJ2-5|TRBV7-9|-|TRBD1
TGTGCCAGCAGCCCCCTCGCCGGGACAGTCGAGACCCAGTACTTC
CASSPLAGTVETQYF
>TRBJ2-1|TRBV10-3|-|TRBD2
TGTGCCACCCGGGACTACTACAATGAGCAGTTCTTC
CATRDYYNEQFF
>TRBJ2-5|TRBV28|-|-
TGTGCCAGCAGTTTAGGGAGGTTGGAGACCCAGTACTTC
CASSLGRLETQYF
>TRBJ2-1|TRBV28|-|TRBD1
TGTGCCAGCAGTTCCCGGGACAGGGTGTTGGATGAGCAGTTCTTC
CASSSRDRVLDEQFF
>TRBJ2-6|TRBV7-9|-|-
TGTGCCAGCAGCTTAGTCCTCTCTGGGGCCAACGTCCTGACTTTC
CASSLVLSGANVLTF
>TRBJ1-2|TRBV19|-|TRBD1
TGTGCCAGTAGTATGGGACAGGTTGGATATGGCTACACCTTC
CASSMGQVGYGYTF
>TRBJ2-3|TRBV20-1|-|TRBD2
TGCAGTGCACGGACTAGCGGGATCTATTTT
CSARTSGIYF
>TRBJ1-2|TRBV7-2|-|TRBD1
TGTGCCAGCAGCCTCAACCGGGACAGGGGGCGGGGTGGCTACACCTTC
CASSLNRDRGRGGYTF
>TRBJ1-2|TRBV28|-|-
TGTGCCAGCAGTTTAGGACAGTCCTATGGCTACACCTTC
CASSLGQSYGYTF
>TRBJ1-5|TRBV27|-|-
TGTGCCAGCAGCCTCTACTCAGCAGGGGAAGTAAGCAATCAGCCCCAGCATTTT
CASSLYSAGEVSNQPQHF
>TRBJ2-7|TRBV30|-|-
TGTGCCTGGAGGGCCTCTAGTCCGCAGCAGTACTTC
CAWRASSPQQYF
>TRBJ2-3|TRBV7-6|once|-
TGTGCCAGCACCCCGACACCGAACACAGATACGCAGTATTTT
CASTPTPNTDTQYF
>TRBJ1-3|TRBV5-5|-|-
TGTGCCAGCAGCTTGGGGGCAGTCTCTGGAAACACCATATATTTT
CASSLGAVSGNTIYF
>TRBJ2-2|TRBV30|few|TRBD1
TGTGCCTGGAGTGTACAGGGGACCGGGGAGCTGTTTTTT
CAWSVQGTGELFF
>TRBJ1-1|TRBV12-3/TRBV12-4|-|-
TGTGCCAGCAGTTTCCCTGGGGGGACAGCTTTCTTT
CASSFPGGTAFF
>TRBJ1-5|TRBV4-1|-|-
TGCGCCAGCAGCCAAGTGAAGGGAGTGGCCCAGCATTTT
CASSQVKGVAQHF
>TRBJ2-7|TRBV6-1|-|TRBD1
TGTGCCAGCAGTGAATCGAACAGGGGGTCCTACGAGCAGTACTTC
CASSESNRGSYEQYF
>TRBJ2-3|TRBV19|-|-
TGTGCCAGTAGTATAGCCGGGATACAGTCCCAAGATACGCAGTATTTT
CASSIAGIQSQDTQYF
>TRBJ2-7|TRBV11-2|-|-
TGTGCCAGCAGCTTATCGTCTACAGGTTACTACGAGCAGTACTTC
CASSLSSTGYYEQYF
>TRBJ2-7|TRBV5-4|-|-
TGTGCCAGCAGCTGGGGCCTAGGCTCCTACGAGCAGTACTTC
CASSWGLGSYEQYF